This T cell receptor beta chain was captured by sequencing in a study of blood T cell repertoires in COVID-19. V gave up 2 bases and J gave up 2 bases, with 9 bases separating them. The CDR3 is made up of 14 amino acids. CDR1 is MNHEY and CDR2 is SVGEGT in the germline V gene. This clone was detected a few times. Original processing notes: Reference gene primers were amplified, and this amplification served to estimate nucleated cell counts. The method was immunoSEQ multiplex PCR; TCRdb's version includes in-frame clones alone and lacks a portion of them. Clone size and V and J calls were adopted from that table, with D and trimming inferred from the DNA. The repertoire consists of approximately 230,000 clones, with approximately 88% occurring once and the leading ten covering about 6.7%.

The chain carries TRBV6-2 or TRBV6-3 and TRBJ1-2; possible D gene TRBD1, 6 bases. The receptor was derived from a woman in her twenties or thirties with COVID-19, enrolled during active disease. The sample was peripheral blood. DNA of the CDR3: TGTGCCAGCAGTTACGGGCAGGGGAACTATGGCTACACCTTC. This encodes CASSYGQGNYGYTF.